Listed here are 13 T cell receptor beta chains from one sample, sequenced in a study of blood T cell repertoires in COVID-19. Profiled with immunoSEQ multiplex PCR; TCRdb holds only in-frame clones, not every one. The data show around 160,000 clones, over 75% seen once. What was sequenced was PBMCs or T cells enriched from blood (not recorded which). These TCRs come from a man in his forties or fifties who had recovered from COVID-19.

The V call is TRBV2, the J call TRBJ1-1; possibly TRBD1 for D (5 bases). The CDR3 extends over 10 amino acids. Deletions cut 6 bases from V and 7 bases from J, with 6 bases between. CDR1 and CDR2 (germline): SNHLY, FYNNEI. In DNA form, the CDR3 reads TGTGCCAGCAGGACAGTTGAAGCTTTCTTT. Translation gives CASRTVEAFF.

The chain joins TRBV5-6 to TRBJ1-2; 8 bases are shared with TRBD1. V lost 4 bases to trimming and J lost 5 bases; unmatched junction nucleotides: 13. CDR1 is SGHDT and CDR2 is YYEEEE in the germline V gene. This CDR3 region has 16 residues. The CDR3 nucleotides are TGTGCCAGCAGCCCGGACAGGGTGGCAAGTAATTATGGCTACACCTTC. Protein product: CASSPDRVASNYGYTF. Variable domain in full (rest from reference TRBV5-6 and TRBJ1-2): DAGVTQSPTHLIKTRGQQVTLRCSPKSGHDTVSWYQQALGQGPQFIFQYYEEEERQRGNFPDRFSGHQFPNYSSELNVNALLLGDSALYLCASSPDRVASNYGYTFGSGTRLTVV.

As regards this clone: The sample has other DNA sequences that encode this CDR3 too. The chain uses TRBV28 and TRBJ1-5; 7 nucleotides match TRBD1. The trim removed 0 bases at V and 2 bases at J, leaving 4 bases unmatched. The length of the CDR3 is 16 residues. Germline V CDR1 and CDR2: MDHEN, SYDVKM. The CDR3 loop is CASSLWRGQGNQPQHF. The CDR3 coding sequence is TGTGCCAGCAGTTTATGGAGGGGGCAAGGCAATCAGCCCCAGCATTTT.

The chain uses TRBV5-4 and TRBJ1-2; TRBD1 aligns across 10 bases. With 2 bases clipped from V and 3 bases from J, the junction kept 4 bases outside the gene matches. The CDR3 is made up of 15 amino acids. The V gene's germline CDR1 is SGHNT and CDR2 YYREEE (reference sequence). In nucleotides, the CDR3 is TGTGCCAGCAGCTTTCCGACAGGGGGCGACTATGGCTACACCTTC. It codes for CASSFPTGGDYGYTF.

This chain connects TRBV7-6 to TRBJ2-7; TRBD1 matches at 8 bases. CDR3 length equals 13 residues. The ends lost 5 bases at V and 5 bases at J; junction bases unmatched: 5. Germline assignment: CDR1 SGHVS and CDR2 FNYEAQ. The CDR3 nucleotides are TGTGCCAGCAGCCCCGACAGGGGACACGAGCAGTACTTC. Translating gives CASSPDRGHEQYF.

The rearrangement links TRBV4-1 to TRBJ2-7; TRBD1 agrees at 7 bases. Trimming cost V 1 base and J 2 bases; bases outside gene matches: 5. The germline gives CDR1 MGHRA, CDR2 YSYEKL. The CDR3 totals 15 residues. The CDR3 region has the DNA TGCGCCAGCAGCCAAGGGACAGGAAGTCCCTACGAGCAGTACTTC. Translation gives CASSQGTGSPYEQYF.

The chain combines TRBV4-1 with TRBJ1-1, with 7 bases fitting TRBD1. The J segment lost 1 base and the V segment lost 2 bases, leaving 1 base of the junction unmatched. The CDR3 has 14 amino acids. Germline values: CDR1 MGHRA, CDR2 YSYEKL. The CDR3 loop reads CASSQRGQNTEAFF. DNA for the CDR3: TGCGCCAGCAGCCAAAGGGGGCAGAACACTGAAGCTTTCTTT.

V and J are TRBV20-1 and TRBJ2-3; tentative D call: TRBD2 (6 bases). Trimming shortened V by 3 bases and J by 2 bases, and 9 bases separated the two germline ends. CDR3 length: 13 amino acids. Germline CDR1 reads DFQATT; CDR2 reads SNEGSKA (reference sequence). CDR3 loop: CSASGGTTDTQYF. The CDR3 DNA follows: TGCAGTGCTAGTGGCGGGACCACAGATACGCAGTATTTT.

This rearrangement joins TRBV28 to TRBJ1-2; D gene unclear. V lost 7 bases to trimming and J lost 1 base, with 7 bases between them. Germline V gives CDR1 MDHEN, CDR2 SYDVKM. The CDR3 sequence is 12 residues long. CDR3 amino acids: CASTQNNYGYTF. CDR3 bases: TGTGCCAGCACCCAGAATAACTATGGCTACACCTTC.

The genes are TRBV9 and TRBJ2-7; D ambiguous. V was cut by 5 bases and J by 5 bases, with 14 bases left in between. Germline lookup yields CDR1 SGDLS and CDR2 YYNGEE. The CDR3 totals 13 residues. The CDR3 loop reads CASSPRGYDEQYF. CDR3 DNA sequence: TGTGCCAGCAGTCCGCGAGGTTACGACGAGCAGTACTTC.

CDR3 DNA sequence: TGTGCCACCAGTGGTGGGGCCCACTACTATGGCTACACCTTC. Its translation: CATSGGAHYYGYTF. The V and J genes are TRBV24-1 and TRBJ1-2; possibly TRBD1 for D (5 bases). The germline V gene encodes CDR1 KGHDR and CDR2 SFDVKD. V was clipped by 5 bases and J by 3 bases, with 12 bases between them. The CDR3 has 14 amino acids.

The chain has TRBV19 and TRBJ1-2, with D hard to call. The germline CDR1 and CDR2 sequences are LNHDA and SQIVND (reference sequence). The V end lost 3 bases, the J end lost 8 bases, and 13 bases lay between the germline ends. This CDR3 has 13 residues. As DNA, the CDR3 is TGTGCCAGTAGTATTGGGCCCCTCAACGGCTACACCTTC. Encoded protein: CASSIGPLNGYTF.

The rearrangement links TRBV19 to TRBJ2-7, with 7 bases identical to TRBD1. V lost 6 bases to trimming and J lost 8 bases; unmatched junction nucleotides: 10. The CDR3 covers 13 residues. Germline CDR1 is LNHDA and CDR2 is SQIVND (reference sequence). The CDR3, as DNA: TGTGCCAGTAGCGACAGGGCCCCTTCGAAGCAGTACTTC. As protein: CASSDRAPSKQYF.